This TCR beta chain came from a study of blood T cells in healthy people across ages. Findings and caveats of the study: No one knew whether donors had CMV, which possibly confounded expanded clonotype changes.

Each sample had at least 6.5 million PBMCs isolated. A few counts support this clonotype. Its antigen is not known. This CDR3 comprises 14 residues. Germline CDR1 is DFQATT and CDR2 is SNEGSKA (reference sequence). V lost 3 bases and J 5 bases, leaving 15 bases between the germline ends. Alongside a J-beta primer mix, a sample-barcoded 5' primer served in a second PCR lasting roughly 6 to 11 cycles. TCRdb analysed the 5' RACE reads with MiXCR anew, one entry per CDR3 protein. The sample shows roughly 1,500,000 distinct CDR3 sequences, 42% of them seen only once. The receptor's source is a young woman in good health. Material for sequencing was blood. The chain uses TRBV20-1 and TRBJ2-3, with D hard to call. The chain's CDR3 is CSARDGSYGDTQYF. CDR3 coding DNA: TGCAGTGCTAGGGACGGTTCATATGGAGATACGCAGTATTTT.